This is a list of T cell receptor beta chains from one sample in a study of shared clonotypes between healthy human individuals. Generated by immunoSEQ multiplex PCR, the TCRdb table keeps only in-frame clones and is missing some. There are more than 2,000,000 clones in the sample; approximately 94% occur only once, and 0.11% to 0.15% lies in the top ten. The material sequenced was naive CD4+ T cells sorted from blood. Receptors were obtained from a man between 18 and 29 years old in good health. The CDR3 runs from the conserved cysteine through the conserved F or W. A D gene is named only where the DNA matches it firmly. Size values are once, few and many counts, or a class for expanded clones, and some rows have none.

TRBV10-3	TRBJ2-2	-	-	TGTGCCATCAGTTGGGCAGGCACCGGGGAGCTGTTTTTT	CAISWAGTGELFF
TRBV18	TRBJ2-1	once	TRBD2	TGTGCCAGCTCACCCCTTTTAGCGGGAGGTTCCTACAATGAGCAGTTCTTC	CASSPLLAGGSYNEQFF
TRBV4-1	TRBJ2-7	-	-	TGCGCCAGCAGCCAAGATAGATATCGGTCCACCTACGAGCAGTACTTC	CASSQDRYRSTYEQYF
TRBV6-5	TRBJ2-3	-	-	TGTGCCAGCAAGAGACTCTACACAGATACGCAGTATTTT	CASKRLYTDTQYF
TRBV9	TRBJ2-2	-	-	TGTGCCAGCAGTCCTGTCGGACTACTCACCGGGGAGCTGTTTTTT	CASSPVGLLTGELFF
TRBV5-1	TRBJ2-5	-	TRBD2	TGCGCCAGCAGCTTGGCGTTGAGGGGCGCGGGACTAGCGGGGGGCCAATCCCAAGAGACCCAGTACTTC	CASSLALRGAGLAGGQSQETQYF
TRBV10-3	TRBJ1-1	-	TRBD1	TGTGCCATCAGCGGACAGGGGAACACTGAAGCTTTCTTT	CAISGQGNTEAFF
TRBV9	TRBJ1-3	-	-	TGTGCCAGCAGCGCTGACGGATCCCGGAACACCATATATTTT	CASSADGSRNTIYF
TRBV4-3	TRBJ1-5	-	-	TGCGCCAGCAGCCAAGAGGAATATCAGCCCCAGCATTTT	CASSQEEYQPQHF
TRBV6-5	TRBJ1-2	once	-	TGTGCCAGCAGTTACGGGACACCTAACTATGGCTACACCTTC	CASSYGTPNYGYTF
TRBV21-1	TRBJ2-6	-	-	TGTGCCAGCGGTAGTCCCCCGGGATGCAACGGGGGGGCCAACGTCCTGACTTTC	CASGSPPGCNGGANVLTF
TRBV7-6	TRBJ2-3	-	-	TGTGCCAGCAGCCGAGACCGGGCCACAGATACGCAGTATTTT	CASSRDRATDTQYF
TRBV27	TRBJ2-5	-	-	TGTGCCAGCAGTCTCGCACAGGGATACCAAGAGACCCAGTACTTC	CASSLAQGYQETQYF
TRBV5-1	TRBJ1-1	-	-	TGCGCCAGCAGCTTGGGCGGGGTTCCTGAAGCTTTCTTT	CASSLGGVPEAFF
TRBV28	TRBJ2-7	-	-	TGTGCCAGCAGGGCTCCTAGTACCTACGAGCAGTACTTC	CASRAPSTYEQYF
TRBV19	TRBJ2-3	-	TRBD2	TGTGCCAGTAGGGAGACTAGCGGGTTTTCTAGCACAGATACGCAGTATTTT	CASRETSGFSSTDTQYF